At least ten counts were recorded for the clone carrying this T cell receptor (beta chain). Its antigen is unidentified. Germline CDR1 is SGHRS and CDR2 is YFSETQ. The CDR3 runs 13 residues. The V end was cut by 7 bases, the J end by 7 bases, with 15 bases between. This entry comes from a study of identical twins. Every donor was a healthy Caucasian. A universal primer site was incorporated via template switching, and the cDNA contained unique molecular identifiers. TCRdb reanalysed the 5' RACE reads using MiXCR and keeps one entry per CDR3 protein. The sample has about 570,000 distinct CDR3 sequences, more than 9% seen once. Findings and caveats of the study: Abundant beta clonotypes from cord blood bore fewer insertions; memory repertoires lacked this pattern. Diverse VJ usage suggested most zero-insertion clonotypes were not invariant T cells.

The same sample was also used in a study of yellow fever vaccine responses in identical twins.

The receptor was derived from a woman between 18 and 29 years old in good health. The sequencing sample was made of PBMCs. The chain links TRBV5-1 to TRBJ2-1; a weak D match, TRBD2 (5 bases). The CDR3, as DNA: TGCGCCAGCGCTATGAGGGCCACAAATGAGCAGTTCTTC. Residues: CASAMRATNEQFF.